These 5 T cell receptor beta chains originate from one sample sequenced in a study of T cells after yellow fever vaccination. Each CDR3 protein gets one entry after TCRdb re-called the 5' RACE reads with MiXCR. The data show about 320,000 distinct CDR3 sequences, approximately 4.3% seen once. The sequencing used PBMCs, collected 15 days after the yellow fever booster vaccination. Receptor source: a young man who received the YFV17D yellow fever vaccine.

This clonotype turned up a few times. The J gene is TRBJ2-7, the V gene TRBV20-1; D perhaps matches TRBD2 (5 bases). V was shortened by 3 bases and J by 7 bases, with 10 bases between the two germline ends. CDR1 DFQATT and CDR2 SNEGSKA come from the germline V gene (reference sequence). This CDR3 has 11 amino acids. The CDR3 protein is CSARAGSEQYV. The CDR3 region has the DNA TGCAGTGCTAGGGCTGGGAGTGAGCAGTACGTC.

This clonotype was seen many times. The rearrangement joins TRBV13 to TRBJ2-7; TRBD2 matches 12 bases. Germline CDR1 PRHDT, CDR2 FYEKMQ (reference sequence). The CDR3 has 16 amino acids. With 5 bases clipped from V and 1 base from J, the junction kept 6 bases outside the gene matches. The CDR3 DNA is TGTGCCAGCAGCGAGAGGACTAGCGGGGCTTCCTACGAGCAGTACTTC. Protein sequence: CASSERTSGASYEQYF.

Here the CDR3 DNA reads TGTGCCAGCAGCCTGCCCCTTAGGGTTAACCAGCCCCAGCATTTT. Its translation is CASSLPLRVNQPQHF. The chain combines TRBV6-6 with TRBJ1-5; no clear D gene. The germline gives CDR1 MNHNY, CDR2 SVGAGI (reference sequence). The CDR3 is 15 residues long. V gave up 6 bases and J gave up 7 bases, with 19 bases separating them.

The chain uses TRBV12-3 or TRBV12-4 and TRBJ2-2; either TRBD1 or TRBD2 may fit D (5 bases each). The CDR3 runs to 14 residues. V lost 4 bases and J 2 bases, leaving 8 bases between the germline ends. CDR3 nucleotide sequence: TGTGCCAGCAGTTGGGGGTCCAACACCGGGGAGCTGTTTTTT. Its protein product is CASSWGSNTGELFF.

V and J are TRBV4-1 and TRBJ2-3; D unresolved. Trimming pared 1 base from V and 0 bases from J, leaving 14 bases between. This CDR3 contains 17 residues. Germline V gene lookup returns CDR1 MGHRA and CDR2 YSYEKL. The CDR3 DNA sequence: TGCGCCAGCAGCCAAGGAGCGAAACTCGCTAGCACAGATACGCAGTATTTT. Translated, it gives CASSQGAKLASTDTQYF.